This T cell receptor (beta chain) derives from a study of CD8 T cells in Susac syndrome. Study-wide points: A relatively small number of individuals underwent TCR sequencing and HLA analysis.

It was with random hexamers that about 0.45 to 1 ug RNA was reverse transcribed. TCRdb re-called the immunoSEQ multiplex PCR reads through MiXCR, storing one row per CDR3 protein. The repertoire holds more than 200,000 distinct CDR3 sequences, with just under 95% as singletons. Sequencing of TCR beta was performed on blood CD8+ T cells and on blood CD4+ T cells. Included as multiple sclerosis controls were treatment-naive patients who had stable or active relapsing-remitting disease. CD8+ and CD4+ T cells were negatively isolated; TEMRA cells were FACS-enriched. On this clonotype: Its antigen remains unidentified.

The germline gives CDR1 SGHTA, CDR2 FQGNSA. The V end lost 5 bases, the J end lost 4 bases, and 9 bases lay between the germline ends. There are 13 residues in the CDR3. The TCR sequence derives from a human donor with multiple sclerosis. The chain links TRBV7-2 to TRBJ2-1; unclear D gene. Sequences were obtained from CD4+ T cells from PBMCs. Written as DNA, the CDR3 is TGTGCCAGCAGCCTCAACCGGTACAATGAGCAGTTCTTC. This encodes CASSLNRYNEQFF.